Listed below are T cell receptor beta chains from one sample, sequenced in a study of blood T cell repertoires in COVID-19. Assay: immunoSEQ multiplex PCR; the TCRdb copy retains only in-frame clones and omits some. The sample lists 150,000 to 200,000 clones, about four fifths seen once, with 7.8% in the top ten. Sequenced input: peripheral blood. The source is a woman aged 55-75 years with COVID-19, enrolled during active disease. The CDR3 runs from the conserved cysteine through the conserved F or W. The D gene is left open where the match is weak. Clone size, where shown, is once, few, many, or a class for clones that have expanded.

V gene,J gene,D gene,clone size,CDR3 protein,CDR3 DNA
TRBV3-1/TRBV3-2,TRBJ2-3,TRBD2,once,CASSQVLSGRRTDTQYF,TGTGCCAGCAGCCAAGTTCTTAGCGGGAGAAGGACAGATACGCAGTATTTT
TRBV5-6,TRBJ2-4,.,.,CASSSQGTQNIQYF,TGTGCCAGCAGCTCCCAGGGAACCCAAAACATTCAGTACTTC
TRBV29-1,TRBJ2-3,TRBD2,.,CSVLTSGVSTDTQYF,TGCAGCGTTCTGACTAGCGGGGTTAGCACAGATACGCAGTATTTT
TRBV6-1,TRBJ1-5,.,.,CASSELDSFRWQPQHF,TGTGCCAGCAGTGAGTTGGACAGTTTCCGCTGGCAGCCCCAGCATTTT
TRBV3-1/TRBV3-2,TRBJ2-1,TRBD2,.,CASSRAGTSGYNEQFF,TGTGCCAGCAGCCGAGCCGGGACTAGCGGCTACAATGAGCAGTTCTTC
TRBV28,TRBJ1-4,.,.,CASITSGAGELFF,TGTGCCAGCATCACTTCAGGGGCGGGTGAACTGTTTTTT
TRBV27,TRBJ1-1,.,.,CASSSGGQPKTEAFF,TGTGCCAGCAGTTCGGGCGGACAGCCGAAAACTGAAGCTTTCTTT
TRBV27,TRBJ1-6,.,.,CASSPPTGYNSPLHF,TGTGCCAGCAGTCCCCCCACAGGGTATAATTCACCCCTCCACTTT
TRBV29-1,TRBJ1-2,.,.,CSVVNSPNYGYTF,TGCAGCGTTGTAAACAGCCCTAACTATGGCTACACCTTC
TRBV18,TRBJ2-7,TRBD1,.,CASSPRGQGISYEQYF,TGTGCCAGCTCACCCCGGGGACAGGGGATTTCCTACGAGCAGTACTTC
TRBV7-2,TRBJ2-3,TRBD2,once,CASSLYPRLAGDGTDTQYF,TGTGCCAGCAGCTTATATCCCCGGTTAGCGGGGGACGGCACAGATACGCAGTATTTT